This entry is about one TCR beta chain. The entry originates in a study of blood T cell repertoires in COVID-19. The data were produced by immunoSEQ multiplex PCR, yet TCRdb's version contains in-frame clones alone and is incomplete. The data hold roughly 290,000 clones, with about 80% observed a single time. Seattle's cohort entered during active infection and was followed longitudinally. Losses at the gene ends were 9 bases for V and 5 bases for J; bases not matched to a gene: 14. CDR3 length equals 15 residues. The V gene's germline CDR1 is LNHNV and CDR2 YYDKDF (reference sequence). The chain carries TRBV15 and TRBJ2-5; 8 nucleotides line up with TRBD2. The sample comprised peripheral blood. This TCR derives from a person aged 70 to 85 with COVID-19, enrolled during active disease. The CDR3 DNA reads TGTGCCACAGGGCTTCGGCGGGAGGTTGGGGAGACCCAGTACTTC. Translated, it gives CATGLRREVGETQYF.